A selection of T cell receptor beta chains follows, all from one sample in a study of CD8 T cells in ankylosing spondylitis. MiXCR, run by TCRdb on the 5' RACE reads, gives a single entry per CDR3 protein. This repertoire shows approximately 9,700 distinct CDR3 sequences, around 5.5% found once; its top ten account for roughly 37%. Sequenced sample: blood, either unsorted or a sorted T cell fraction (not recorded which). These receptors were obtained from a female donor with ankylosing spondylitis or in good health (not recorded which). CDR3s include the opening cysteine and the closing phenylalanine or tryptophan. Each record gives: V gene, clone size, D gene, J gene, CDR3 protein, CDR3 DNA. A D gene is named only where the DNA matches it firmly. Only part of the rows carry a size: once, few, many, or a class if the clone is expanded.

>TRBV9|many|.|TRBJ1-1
CASSVYGGGTEAFF
TGTGCCAGCAGCGTATACGGGGGCGGCACTGAAGCTTTCTTT
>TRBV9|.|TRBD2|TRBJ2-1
CASSSTSVEQFF
TGTGCCAGCAGCAGTACTAGCGTTGAGCAGTTCTTC
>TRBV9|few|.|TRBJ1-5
CASSVGQVNQPQHF
TGTGCCAGCAGCGTAGGTCAGGTTAATCAGCCCCAGCATTTT
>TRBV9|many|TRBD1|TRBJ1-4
CASSPLGQGTNEKLFF
TGTGCCAGCAGCCCCCTTGGACAGGGGACTAATGAAAAACTGTTTTTT
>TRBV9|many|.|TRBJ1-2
CASSEDSTYGYTF
TGTGCCAGCAGCGAGGACAGTACCTATGGCTACACCTTC
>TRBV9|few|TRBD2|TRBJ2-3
CASSGQRGGLDTQYF
TGTGCCAGCAGCGGGCAGCGGGGGGGCTTAGATACGCAGTATTTT
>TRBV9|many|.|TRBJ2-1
CASSVPGVEQFF
TGTGCCAGCAGCGTACCCGGGGTAGAGCAGTTCTTC
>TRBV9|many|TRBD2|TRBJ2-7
CASSVGGGTSGKDEQYF
TGTGCCAGCAGCGTAGGAGGGGGGACTAGCGGGAAGGACGAGCAGTACTTC
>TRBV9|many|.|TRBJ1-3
CASSLGRVPSGNTIYF
TGTGCCAGCAGCCTGGGACGGGTACCCTCTGGAAACACCATATATTTT
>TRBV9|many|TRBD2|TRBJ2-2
CASSGTSGGNTGELFF
TGTGCCAGCAGCGGGACTAGCGGGGGGAACACCGGGGAGCTGTTTTTT
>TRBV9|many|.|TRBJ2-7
CASSVAPAPSYEQYF
TGTGCCAGCAGCGTAGCTCCCGCACCCTCCTACGAGCAGTACTTC
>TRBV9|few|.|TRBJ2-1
CASGPKRRNNEQFF
TGTGCCAGCGGTCCTAAGCGTAGGAACAATGAGCAGTTCTTC
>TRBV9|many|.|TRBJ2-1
CASSPPVAGGMWNEQFF
TGTGCCAGCAGCCCCCCTGTCGCGGGTGGGATGTGGAATGAGCAGTTCTTC
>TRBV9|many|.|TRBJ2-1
CASSSGTNNEQFF
TGTGCCAGCAGCTCCGGGACAAACAATGAGCAGTTCTTC
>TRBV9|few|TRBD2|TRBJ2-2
CASSVARLAGGSGELFF
TGTGCCAGCAGCGTAGCTCGTCTAGCGGGGGGATCCGGGGAGCTGTTTTTT
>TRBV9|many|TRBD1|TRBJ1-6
CASSPEGATYNSPLHF
TGTGCCAGCAGCCCAGAGGGGGCCACCTATAATTCACCCCTCCACTTT
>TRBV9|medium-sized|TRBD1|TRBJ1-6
CASSPGTVVSPLHF
TGTGCCAGCAGCCCCGGGACAGTGGTTTCACCCCTCCACTTT
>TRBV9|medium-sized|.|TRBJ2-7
CASSVGMGRGYEQYF
TGTGCCAGCAGCGTAGGGATGGGAAGGGGATACGAGCAGTACTTC
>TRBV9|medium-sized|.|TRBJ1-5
CASSPEASNQPQHF
TGTGCCAGCAGCCCAGAGGCTAGCAATCAGCCCCAGCATTTT
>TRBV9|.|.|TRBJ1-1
CASTSGSARPTEAFF
TGTGCCAGCACGTCGGGATCGGCCCGACCCACTGAAGCTTTCTTT
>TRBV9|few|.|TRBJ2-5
CASSVGRHSQETQYF
TGTGCCAGCAGCGTAGGGAGACACAGTCAAGAGACCCAGTACTTC
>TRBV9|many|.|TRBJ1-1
CASSSAGDDTEAFF
TGTGCCAGCAGCTCGGCCGGGGATGACACTGAAGCTTTCTTT
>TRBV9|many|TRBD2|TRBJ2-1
CASSPLAGPYNEQFF
TGTGCCAGCAGCCCCCTAGCGGGCCCTTACAATGAGCAGTTCTTC
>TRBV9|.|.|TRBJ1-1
CASSASTSRWNTEAFF
TGTGCCAGCAGCGCCAGTACGTCTAGGTGGAACACTGAAGCTTTCTTT
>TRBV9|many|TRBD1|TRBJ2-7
CASSVVPGQGYEQYF
TGTGCCAGCAGCGTAGTTCCCGGACAGGGCTACGAGCAGTACTTC
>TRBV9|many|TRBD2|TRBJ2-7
CASSVEGSGALDDEQYF
TGTGCCAGCAGCGTAGAGGGTAGCGGGGCCCTGGACGACGAGCAGTACTTC
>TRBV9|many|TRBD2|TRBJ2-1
CASSLGLELYNEQFF
TGTGCCAGCAGCCTCGGACTAGAACTCTACAATGAGCAGTTCTTC
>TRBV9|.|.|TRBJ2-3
CASSPQGNSADTQYF
TGTGCCAGCAGCCCGCAGGGTAATAGTGCAGATACGCAGTATTTT
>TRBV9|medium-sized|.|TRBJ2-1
CASSVEGDISYEQFF
TGTGCCAGCAGCGTGGAGGGGGACATTAGTTATGAGCAGTTCTTC
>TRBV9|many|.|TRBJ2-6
CASSVSGANVLTF
TGTGCCAGCAGCGTCAGTGGGGCCAACGTCCTGACTTTC
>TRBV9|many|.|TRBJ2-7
CASSQRPTDSRSSYEQYF
TGTGCCAGCAGCCAAAGGCCGACAGACTCCCGGAGCTCCTACGAGCAGTACTTC
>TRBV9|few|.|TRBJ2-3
CASSLRLGALTDTQYF
TGTGCCAGCAGCTTGCGACTGGGAGCTCTCACAGATACGCAGTATTTT